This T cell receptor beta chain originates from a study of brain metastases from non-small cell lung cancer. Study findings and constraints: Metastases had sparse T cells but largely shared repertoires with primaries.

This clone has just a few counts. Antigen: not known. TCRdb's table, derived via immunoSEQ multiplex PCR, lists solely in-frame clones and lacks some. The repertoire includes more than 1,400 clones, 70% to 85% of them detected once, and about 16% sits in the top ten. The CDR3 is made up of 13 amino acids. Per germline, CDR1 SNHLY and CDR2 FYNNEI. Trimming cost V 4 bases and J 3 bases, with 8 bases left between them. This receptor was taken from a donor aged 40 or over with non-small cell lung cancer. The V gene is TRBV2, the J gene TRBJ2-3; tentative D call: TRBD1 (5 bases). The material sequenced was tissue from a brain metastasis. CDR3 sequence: CASSGTGTDTQYF. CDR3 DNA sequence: TGTGCCAGCAGTGGAACAGGAACAGATACGCAGTATTTT.